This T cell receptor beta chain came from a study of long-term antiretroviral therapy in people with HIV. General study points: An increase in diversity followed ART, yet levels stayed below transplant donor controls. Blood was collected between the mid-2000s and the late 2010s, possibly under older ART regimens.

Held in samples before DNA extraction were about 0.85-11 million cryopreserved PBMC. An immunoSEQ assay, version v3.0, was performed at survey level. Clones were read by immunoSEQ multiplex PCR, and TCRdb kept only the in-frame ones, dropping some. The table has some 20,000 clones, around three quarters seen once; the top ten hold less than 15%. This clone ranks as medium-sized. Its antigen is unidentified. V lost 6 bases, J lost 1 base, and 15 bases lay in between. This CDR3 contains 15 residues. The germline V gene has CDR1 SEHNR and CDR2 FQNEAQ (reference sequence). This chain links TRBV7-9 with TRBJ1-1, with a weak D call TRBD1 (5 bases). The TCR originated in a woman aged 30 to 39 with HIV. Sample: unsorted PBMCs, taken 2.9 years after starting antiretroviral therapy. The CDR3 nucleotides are TGTGCCAGCAGAACCGGGACCGGGGGGAACACTGAAGCTTTCTTT. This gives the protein CASRTGTGGNTEAFF.